This T cell receptor (beta chain) was identified during a study of T cells in Graves' hyperthyroidism and ophthalmopathy. Details on this clonotype: Its target is not known.

Amplified TCR beta CDR3 regions came from RNA transcripts. The HTBI primer set served for first-round RT-PCR of the TCR CDR3. TCRdb ran MiXCR on the multiplex PCR reads and lists one entry per CDR3 protein. Of approximately 49,000 distinct CDR3 sequences listed, 45% to 65% are singletons. A lack of ophthalmopathy progression within 18 months defined stable Graves' hyperthyroidism. General observations from the study: Progression to ophthalmopathy was predicted a median of roughly 6.5 months early.

This TCR was recovered from a man younger than 35 with Graves' hyperthyroidism. The sequencing input was peripheral blood or thyroid tissue (not recorded which).

In nucleotides, the CDR3 is TGTGCCAGCAGCACAAACTGGGAGTTTTTCAGGTACGAGCAGTACTTC. Translation gives CASSTNWEFFRYEQYF. The V call is TRBV7-3, the J call TRBJ2-7, with D possibly being TRBD2 (5 bases). Germline CDR1 is SGHTA and CDR2 is FQGTGA. Between the trimmed V and J ends, which lost 5 bases and 4 bases, there was a span of 21 bases. The length of the CDR3 is 16 residues.